The following is a T cell receptor beta chain sequence with its context. These data originate in a study of T cells after yellow fever vaccination. The CDR3 length is 16 residues. Germline values: CDR1 SQVTM, CDR2 ANQGSEA. MiXCR was run by TCRdb on the 5' RACE reads, yielding one entry per CDR3 protein. Here the sample spans about 580,000 distinct CDR3 sequences, approximately 16% being singletons. Sequencing used PBMCs, obtained 5 to 6 days after the first yellow fever vaccination. The TCR sequence derives from a man younger than 30 who received the YFV17D yellow fever vaccine. J is TRBJ1-4 and V is TRBV29-1, with TRBD1 matching 9 bases. CDR3 bases: TGCAGGCGCCGGGACAGGGAGTATGGACCTAATGAAAAACTGTTTTTT. The encoded protein is CRRRDREYGPNEKLFF. Based on the CDR3 plus reference TRBV29-1 and TRBJ1-4, the full variable domain is SAVISQKPSRDICQRGTSLTIQCQVDSQVTMMFWYRQQPGQSLTLIATANQGSEATYESGFVIDKFPISRPNLTFSTLTVSNMSPEDSSIYLCRRRDREYGPNEKLFFGSGTQLSVL.